This T cell receptor beta chain is from a study of Ad26.COV2.S vaccination and SARS-CoV-2 variants. Stated treatment: about 20 received Ad26.COV2.S at low or high dose, single or two shots; 5 received placebo; per-sample allocation not given. Material that was analyzed had been drawn on day 63 after the first vaccine or placebo injection. Study-wide points: In vaccinated individuals, spike-specific CD8+ and CD4+ T cell responses reportedly displayed substantial breadth.

TCRdb's copy holds only in-frame clones and misses some; the assay was immunoSEQ multiplex PCR. The sample has 300,000 to 350,000 clones, 75% to 90% seen once. Regarding this clone: The antigen remains unidentified.

V shed 6 bases and J shed 6 bases, with 20 bases lying between them. Germline values: CDR1 MNHEY, CDR2 SMNVEV (reference sequence). This CDR3 is 16 amino acids long. This TCR derives from a person aged 18 to 65 who received the Ad26.COV2.S COVID-19 vaccine or a placebo. The source was peripheral blood, collected in a trial of Ad26.COV2.S vaccine versus placebo. The chain has TRBV27 and TRBJ2-2; perhaps TRBD1 as D (7 bases). CDR3 sequence reads: CASSSTSGGLSGELFF. The CDR3 bases are TGTGCCAGCAGCTCCACTTCAGGGGGGTTATCCGGGGAGCTGTTTTTT.